This TCR beta chain was recorded in a study of T cell responses to AZD1222 COVID-19 vaccine. Clones were read by immunoSEQ multiplex PCR, and TCRdb kept only the in-frame ones, dropping some. This repertoire shows 90,000 to 150,000 clones, 88% found once; its top ten account for roughly 2.4%. Deletions cut 6 bases from V and 0 bases from J, with 9 bases between. This CDR3 comprises 14 residues. Germline values: CDR1 MDHEN, CDR2 SYDVKM. This chain uses TRBV28 with TRBJ2-1; a weak D match, TRBD2 (6 bases). The sequences come from peripheral blood, collected on day 0 of AZD1222 vaccination. The sequence was collected from an adult in good health. In nucleotides, the CDR3 is TGTGCCAGCAGGCCGGGAGCCTCCTACAATGAGCAGTTCTTC. Its protein is CASRPGASYNEQFF.